This TCR beta chain is drawn from a study of cytomegalovirus exposure and HLA in healthy donors. Study-level findings and limits: A missense DCLRE1C variant was associated with V- and J-gene trimming of TCR beta chains in a later analysis, and an independent cohort replicated the association.

Vbeta (60) and Jbeta (13) primers were used in the PCR. Using immunoSEQ multiplex PCR, the repertoire was profiled, and TCRdb retains in-frame clones only, with some absent. The sample table sets out over 100,000 clones. About this clone itself: The antigen is not known.

From germline, CDR1 is SEHNR and CDR2 FQNEAQ (reference sequence). Between the trimmed V and J ends, which lost 2 bases and 1 base, there was a span of 18 bases. The CDR3 covers 17 residues. The sequence was obtained from a man in his forties in good health and CMV-seropositive. The sample consisted of PBMCs. The chain joins TRBV7-9 to TRBJ2-7; a possible D gene is TRBD2 (6 bases). CDR3 loop: CASSLRGGVNLSYEQYF. The CDR3 nucleotides are TGTGCCAGCAGCTTAAGAGGAGGGGTCAACCTTTCCTACGAGCAGTACTTC.